The following is a T cell receptor (beta chain) sequence with its context. Clones were sequenced by immunoSEQ multiplex PCR, and TCRdb holds only the in-frame ones, with some missing. The sample lists about 160,000 clones, about 87% occurring once. These data come from a study of blood T cell repertoires in COVID-19. Turning to the study itself: Acute and convalescent COVID-19 specimens originated in the United States, Italy and Spain.

The V gene end was trimmed by 4 bases and the J gene end by 8 bases; junction bases not matched to a gene: 4. The CDR3 extends over 12 amino acids. Looked up from germline, CDR1 is MDHEN and CDR2 is SYDVKM. V and J are TRBV28 and TRBJ1-2, with 7 bases fitting TRBD1. Sequencing was carried out using peripheral blood. The receptor was derived from a woman in her 70s with COVID-19, enrolled during active disease. The CDR3, as DNA: TGTGCCAGCAGTTCAAACAGGGGAGGCTACACCTTC. Its protein is CASSSNRGGYTF.